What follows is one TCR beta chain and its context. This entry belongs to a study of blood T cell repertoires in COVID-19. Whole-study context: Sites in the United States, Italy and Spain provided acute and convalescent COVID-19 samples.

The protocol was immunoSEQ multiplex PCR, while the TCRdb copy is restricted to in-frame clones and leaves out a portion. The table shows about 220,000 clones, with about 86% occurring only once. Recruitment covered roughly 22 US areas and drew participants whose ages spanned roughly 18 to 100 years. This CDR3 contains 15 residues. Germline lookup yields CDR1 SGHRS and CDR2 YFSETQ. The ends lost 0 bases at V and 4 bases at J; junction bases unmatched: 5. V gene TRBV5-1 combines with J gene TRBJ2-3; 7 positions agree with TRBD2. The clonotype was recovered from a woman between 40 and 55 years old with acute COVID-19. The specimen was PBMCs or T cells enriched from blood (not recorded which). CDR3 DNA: TGCGCCAGCAGCTTGGGGGAGGGAGCGGCAGATACGCAGTATTTT. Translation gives CASSLGEGAADTQYF.